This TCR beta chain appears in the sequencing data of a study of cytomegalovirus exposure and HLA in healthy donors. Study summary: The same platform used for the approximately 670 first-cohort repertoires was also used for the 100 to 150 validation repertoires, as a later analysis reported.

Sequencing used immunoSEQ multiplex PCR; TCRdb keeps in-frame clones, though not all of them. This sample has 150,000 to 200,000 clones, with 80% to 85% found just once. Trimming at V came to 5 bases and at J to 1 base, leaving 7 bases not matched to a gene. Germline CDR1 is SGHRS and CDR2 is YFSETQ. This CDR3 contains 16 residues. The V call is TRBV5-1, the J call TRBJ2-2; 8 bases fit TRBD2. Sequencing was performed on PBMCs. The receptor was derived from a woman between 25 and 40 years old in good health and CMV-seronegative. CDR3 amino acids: CASRGRLAGNTGELFF. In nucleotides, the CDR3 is TGCGCCAGCAGGGGGCGGCTAGCGGGGAACACCGGGGAGCTGTTTTTT.